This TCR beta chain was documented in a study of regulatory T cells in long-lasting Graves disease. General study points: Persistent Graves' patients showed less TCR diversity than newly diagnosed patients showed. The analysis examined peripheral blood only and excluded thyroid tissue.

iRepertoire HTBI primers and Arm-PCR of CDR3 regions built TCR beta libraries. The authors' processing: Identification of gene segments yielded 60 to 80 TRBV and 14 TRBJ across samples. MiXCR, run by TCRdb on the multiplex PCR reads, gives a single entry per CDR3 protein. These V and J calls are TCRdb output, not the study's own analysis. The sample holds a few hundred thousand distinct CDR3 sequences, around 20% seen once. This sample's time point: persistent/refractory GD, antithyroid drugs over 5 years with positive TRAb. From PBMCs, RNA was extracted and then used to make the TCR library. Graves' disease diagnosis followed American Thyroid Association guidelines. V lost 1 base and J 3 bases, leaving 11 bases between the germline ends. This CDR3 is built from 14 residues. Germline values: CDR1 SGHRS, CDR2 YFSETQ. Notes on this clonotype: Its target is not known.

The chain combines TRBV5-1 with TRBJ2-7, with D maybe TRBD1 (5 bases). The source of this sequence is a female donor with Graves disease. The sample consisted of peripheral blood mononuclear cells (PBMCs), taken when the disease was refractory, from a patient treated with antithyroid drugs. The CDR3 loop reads CASSLYQGSYEQYF. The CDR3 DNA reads TGCGCCAGCAGCTTGTATCAGGGTAGCTACGAGCAGTACTTC. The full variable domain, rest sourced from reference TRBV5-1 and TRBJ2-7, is KAGVTQTPRYLIKTRGQQVTLSCSPISGHRSVSWYQQTPGQGLQFLFEYFSETQRNKGNFPGRFSGRQFSNSRSEMNVSTLELGDSALYLCASSLYQGSYEQYFGPGTRLTVT.